This is a list of T cell receptor beta chains from one sample in a study of CD8+CD57+ T cells in acquired aplastic anemia. TCRdb re-derived calls from the reads in MiXCR, one entry per CDR3 protein. The table includes around 200,000 distinct CDR3 sequences, nearly 50% detected once. The sample comprised sorted CD4+, CD8+, or CD8+CD57+ T cells (not recorded which) from PBMCs. These receptors all stem from a human donor with aplastic anemia. CDR3s include the opening cysteine and the closing phenylalanine or tryptophan. D genes are given only for firm matches. Clone size is shown for a subset of rows, as once, few, many or a class of expanded clone.

V gene,D gene,clone size,J gene,CDR3 DNA,CDR3 protein
TRBV5-1,TRBD2,many,TRBJ2-7,TGCGCCAGCAGCTTGGAAACGGGAGGGCCAGGTTTTGAGCAGTACTTC,CASSLETGGPGFEQYF
TRBV20-1,NA,many,TRBJ2-2,TGCAGTGCTAGAGATTCAGGGCTGAACACCGGGGAGCTGTTTTTT,CSARDSGLNTGELFF
TRBV25-1,NA,NA,TRBJ1-2,TGTGCCAGCAGTGCTCTGGACAGCTTTAACTATGGCTACACCTTC,CASSALDSFNYGYTF
TRBV5-4,NA,many,TRBJ2-1,TGTGCCAGCAGCGCCAAACTAGGTAACAATGAGCAGTTCTTC,CASSAKLGNNEQFF
TRBV5-1,NA,many,TRBJ1-5,TGCGCCAGCAGCTTAGAACCAGGGTCCAATCAGCCCCAGCATTTT,CASSLEPGSNQPQHF
TRBV5-1,NA,many,TRBJ1-1,TGCGCCAGCAGCTTGTTCGGGGCTGGGAACACTGAAGCTTTCTTT,CASSLFGAGNTEAFF
TRBV7-3,NA,many,TRBJ2-4,TGTGCCAGCAGCTTGGACTTCAAAAACATTCAGTACTTC,CASSLDFKNIQYF
TRBV7-7,TRBD1,medium-sized,TRBJ2-5,TGTGCTAGCAGCCCGGGACAGGGTGGGGAGACCCAGTACTTC,CASSPGQGGETQYF
TRBV15,NA,NA,TRBJ1-6,TGTGCCACCAGCAGAGTAAGGGGCGATTTGCCCCTCCACTTT,CATSRVRGDLPLHF
TRBV7-8,NA,many,TRBJ2-7,TGTGCCAGCAGCTTAGAAGGCAGCCTCTCCTACGAGCAGTACTTC,CASSLEGSLSYEQYF
TRBV6-5,NA,NA,TRBJ2-5,TGTGCCAGCAGTTACTCGATCACAGTAAAAGAGACCCAGTACTTC,CASSYSITVKETQYF
TRBV15,TRBD1,NA,TRBJ2-2,TGTGCCACCAGCAGGGACAGGGGGTGGACCGGGGAGCTGTTTTTT,CATSRDRGWTGELFF
TRBV20-1,TRBD2,NA,TRBJ2-7,TGCAGTGCGACGACTAGCGCCTCCTACGAGCAGTACTTC,CSATTSASYEQYF
TRBV29-1,TRBD1,NA,TRBJ2-5,TGCAGCGGTGGACAGGGGGTGGAGACCCAGTACTTC,CSGGQGVETQYF
TRBV20-1,TRBD1,NA,TRBJ2-3,TGCAGTGTCCGGACAGGGGGAACAGATACGCAGTATTTT,CSVRTGGTDTQYF
TRBV10-3,NA,NA,TRBJ2-7,TGTGCCATCACACGGGACACTGCCTACGAGCAGTACTTC,CAITRDTAYEQYF
TRBV30,TRBD1,NA,TRBJ2-5,TGTGCCTGGAGTGTACCGACAGGGGGACCCCCAGGGACCCAGTACTTC,CAWSVPTGGPPGTQYF
TRBV2,NA,NA,TRBJ1-1,TGTGCCAGCAAAATTTCGGGGTTTGGTACTGAAGCTTTCTTT,CASKISGFGTEAFF
TRBV2,NA,NA,TRBJ1-6,TGTGCCAGCAGGCAGGGTCCCGTTGATTCACCCCTCCACTTT,CASRQGPVDSPLHF
TRBV30,TRBD2,many,TRBJ2-7,TGTGCCTGGAGGCGGGAGGGCAAGCAGTACTTC,CAWRREGKQYF
TRBV4-2,NA,few,TRBJ1-5,TGTGCCAGCAGCAGCCGGGACCGTACCCGTAGCAATCAGCCCCAGCATTTT,CASSSRDRTRSNQPQHF
TRBV6-5,TRBD1,many,TRBJ2-7,TGTGCCAGCAGTTCCGGGACAGGGCTAACCAAGCAGTACTTC,CASSSGTGLTKQYF
TRBV15,NA,NA,TRBJ2-5,TGTGCCACCAGCAGGACCGGGACATCGGTTTACTTC,CATSRTGTSVYF
TRBV5-5,NA,many,TRBJ1-1,TGTGCCAGCAGCTGGGGAAGGGGGAGTGACACTGAAGCTTTCTTT,CASSWGRGSDTEAFF
TRBV11-3,TRBD1,many,TRBJ2-3,TGTGCCAGCACCAGTCCCAGGGGACCTAAAGCTTGGGACAGATGTACGCAGTATTTT,CASTSPRGPKAWDRCTQYF
TRBV7-9,TRBD1,NA,TRBJ2-1,TGTGCCAGCAGCCGCGAGGGGGCGCAGTTCTTC,CASSREGAQFF
TRBV6-5,NA,many,TRBJ2-7,TGTGCCAGCAGTTACTCAAGACAGTACTCCTACGAGCAGTACTTC,CASSYSRQYSYEQYF